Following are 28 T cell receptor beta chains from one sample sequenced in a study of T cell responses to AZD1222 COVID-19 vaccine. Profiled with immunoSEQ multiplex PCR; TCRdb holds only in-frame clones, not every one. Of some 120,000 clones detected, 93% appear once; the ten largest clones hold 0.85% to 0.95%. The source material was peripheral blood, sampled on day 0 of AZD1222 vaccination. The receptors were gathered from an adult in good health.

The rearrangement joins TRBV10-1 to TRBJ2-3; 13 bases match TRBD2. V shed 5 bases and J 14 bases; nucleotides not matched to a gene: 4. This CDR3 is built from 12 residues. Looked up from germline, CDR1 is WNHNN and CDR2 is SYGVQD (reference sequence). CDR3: CASSSGLAGPYF. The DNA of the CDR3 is TGCGCCAGCAGTTCGGGACTAGCGGGGCCGTATTTT.

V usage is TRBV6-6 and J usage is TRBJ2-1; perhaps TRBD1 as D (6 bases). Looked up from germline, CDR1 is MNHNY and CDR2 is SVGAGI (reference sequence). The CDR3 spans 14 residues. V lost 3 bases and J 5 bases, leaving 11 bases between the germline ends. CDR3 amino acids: CASSYTGKDNEQFF. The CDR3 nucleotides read TGTGCCAGCAGTTATACAGGGAAAGACAATGAGCAGTTCTTC.

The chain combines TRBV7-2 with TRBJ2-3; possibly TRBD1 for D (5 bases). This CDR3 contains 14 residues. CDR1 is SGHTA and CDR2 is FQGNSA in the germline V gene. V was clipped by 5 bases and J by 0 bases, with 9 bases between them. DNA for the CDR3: TGTGCCAGCAGCCCAGGGTCGAGCACAGATACGCAGTATTTT. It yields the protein CASSPGSSTDTQYF.

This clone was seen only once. The CDR3 DNA reads TGTGCCAGCAGCTTAGAAAGCTACGAGCAGTACTTC. The encoded protein is CASSLESYEQYF. V and J are TRBV7-9 and TRBJ2-7, with D unresolved. Trimming shortened V by 1 base and J by 3 bases, and 4 bases separated the two germline ends. The CDR3 extends over 12 amino acids. In germline, CDR1 is SEHNR, CDR2 FQNEAQ (reference sequence).

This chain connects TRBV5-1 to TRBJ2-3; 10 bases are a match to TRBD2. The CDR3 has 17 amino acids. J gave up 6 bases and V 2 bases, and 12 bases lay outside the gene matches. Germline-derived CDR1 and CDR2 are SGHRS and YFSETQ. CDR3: CASSFDAAGGPRDTQYF. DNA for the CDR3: TGCGCCAGCAGCTTTGATGCAGCGGGGGGGCCCAGGGATACGCAGTATTTT.

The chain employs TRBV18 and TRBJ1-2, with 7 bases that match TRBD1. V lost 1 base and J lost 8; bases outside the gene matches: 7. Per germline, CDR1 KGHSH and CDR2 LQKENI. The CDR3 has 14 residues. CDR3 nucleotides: TGTGCCAGCTCACCACTCGGGACAGTCCGGGGCTACACCTTC. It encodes CASSPLGTVRGYTF.

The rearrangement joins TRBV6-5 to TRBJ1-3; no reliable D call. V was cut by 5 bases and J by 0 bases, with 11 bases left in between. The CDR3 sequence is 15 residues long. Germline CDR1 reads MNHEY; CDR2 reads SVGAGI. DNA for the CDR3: TGTGCCAGCAGTCCCGGAGCGAGCTCTGGAAACACCATATATTTT. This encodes CASSPGASSGNTIYF.

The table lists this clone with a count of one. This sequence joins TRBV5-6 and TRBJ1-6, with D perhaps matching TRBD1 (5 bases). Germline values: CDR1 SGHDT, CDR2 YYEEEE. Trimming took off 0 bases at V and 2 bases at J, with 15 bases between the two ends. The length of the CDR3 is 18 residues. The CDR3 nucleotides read TGTGCCAGCAGCTTGGCTAGGTGGGGGTATACCTATAATTCACCCCTCCACTTT. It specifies CASSLARWGYTYNSPLHF.

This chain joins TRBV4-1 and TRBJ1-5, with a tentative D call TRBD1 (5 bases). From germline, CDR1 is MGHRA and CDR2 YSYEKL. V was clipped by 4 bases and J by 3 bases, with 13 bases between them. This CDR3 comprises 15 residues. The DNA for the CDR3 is TGCGCCAGCAGCCCCCTGGGGCAGTCCAATCAGCCCCAGCATTTT. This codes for CASSPLGQSNQPQHF.

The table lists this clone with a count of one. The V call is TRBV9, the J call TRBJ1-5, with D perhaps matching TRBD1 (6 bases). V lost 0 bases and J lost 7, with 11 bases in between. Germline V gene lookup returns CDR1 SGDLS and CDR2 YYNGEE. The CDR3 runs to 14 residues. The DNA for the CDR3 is TGTGCCAGCAGCGTAGACGCGGGGGCGCAGCCCCAGCATTTT. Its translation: CASSVDAGAQPQHF.

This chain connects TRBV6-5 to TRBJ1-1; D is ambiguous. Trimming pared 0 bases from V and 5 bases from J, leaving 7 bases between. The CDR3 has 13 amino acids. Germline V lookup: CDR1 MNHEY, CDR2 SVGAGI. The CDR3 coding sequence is TGTGCCAGCAGTTACTCGAGGGTTACTGAAGCTTTCTTT. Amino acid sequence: CASSYSRVTEAFF.

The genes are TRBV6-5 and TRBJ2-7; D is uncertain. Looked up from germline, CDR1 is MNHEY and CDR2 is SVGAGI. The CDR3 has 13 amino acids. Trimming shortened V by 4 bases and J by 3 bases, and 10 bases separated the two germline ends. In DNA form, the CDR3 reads TGTGCCAGCAGTTCAGACCCAAACTACGAGCAGTACTTC. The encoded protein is CASSSDPNYEQYF.

The CDR3, as DNA: TGTGCCAGCTCACCACGGGGGGATGAATATGGCTACACCTTC. Protein sequence: CASSPRGDEYGYTF. The rearrangement links TRBV18 to TRBJ1-2; weak D call: TRBD1 (5 bases). Germline-derived CDR1 and CDR2 are KGHSH and LQKENI. This CDR3 contains 14 residues. V was pared by 1 base and J by 5 bases, with 11 bases between.

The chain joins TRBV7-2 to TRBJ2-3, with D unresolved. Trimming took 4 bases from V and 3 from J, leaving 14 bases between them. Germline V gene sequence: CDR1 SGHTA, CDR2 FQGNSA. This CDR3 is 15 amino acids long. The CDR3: CASSWADRWTDTQYF. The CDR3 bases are TGTGCCAGCAGCTGGGCGGACCGATGGACAGATACGCAGTATTTT.

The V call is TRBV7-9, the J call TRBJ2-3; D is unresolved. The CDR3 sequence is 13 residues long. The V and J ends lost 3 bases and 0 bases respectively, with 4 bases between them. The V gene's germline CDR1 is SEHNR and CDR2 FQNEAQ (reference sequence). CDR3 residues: CASSFMSTDTQYF. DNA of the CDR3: TGTGCCAGCAGCTTCATGAGCACAGATACGCAGTATTTT.

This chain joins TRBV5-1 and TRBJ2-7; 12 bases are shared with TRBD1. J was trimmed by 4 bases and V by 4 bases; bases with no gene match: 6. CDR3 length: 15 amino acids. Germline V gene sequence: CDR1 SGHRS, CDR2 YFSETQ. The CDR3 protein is CASSHGTGGRYEQYF. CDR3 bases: TGCGCCAGCAGCCATGGGACAGGGGGCAGGTACGAGCAGTACTTC.

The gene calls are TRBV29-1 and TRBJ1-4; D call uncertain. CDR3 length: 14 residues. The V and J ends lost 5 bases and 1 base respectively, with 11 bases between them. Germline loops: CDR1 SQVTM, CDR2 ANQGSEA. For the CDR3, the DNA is TGCAGCGTTCAACCCCGGCTAACTAATGAAAAACTGTTTTTT. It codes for CSVQPRLTNEKLFF. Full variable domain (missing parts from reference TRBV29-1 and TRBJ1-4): SAVISQKPSRDICQRGTSLTIQCQVDSQVTMMFWYRQQPGQSLTLIATANQGSEATYESGFVIDKFPISRPNLTFSTLTVSNMSPEDSSIYLCSVQPRLTNEKLFFGSGTQLSVL.

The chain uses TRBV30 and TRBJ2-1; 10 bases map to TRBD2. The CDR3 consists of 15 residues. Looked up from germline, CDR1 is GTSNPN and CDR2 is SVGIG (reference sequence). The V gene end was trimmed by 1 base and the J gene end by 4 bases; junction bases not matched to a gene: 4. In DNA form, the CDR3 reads TGTGCCTGGAGTGGAACTAGCGGGGTTTACAATGAGCAGTTCTTC. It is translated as CAWSGTSGVYNEQFF.

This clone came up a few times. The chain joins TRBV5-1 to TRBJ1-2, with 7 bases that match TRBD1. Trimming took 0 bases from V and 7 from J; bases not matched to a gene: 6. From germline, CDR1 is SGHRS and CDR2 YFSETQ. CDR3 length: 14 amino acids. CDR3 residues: CASSLGQGRGGYTF. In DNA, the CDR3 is TGCGCCAGCAGCTTGGGACAGGGAAGGGGTGGCTACACCTTC.

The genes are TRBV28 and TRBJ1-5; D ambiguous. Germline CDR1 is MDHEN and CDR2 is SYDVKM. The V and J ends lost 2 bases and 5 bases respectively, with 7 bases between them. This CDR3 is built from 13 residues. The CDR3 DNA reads TGTGCCAGCAGTTTACGCTATGATCAGCCCCAGCATTTT. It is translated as CASSLRYDQPQHF.

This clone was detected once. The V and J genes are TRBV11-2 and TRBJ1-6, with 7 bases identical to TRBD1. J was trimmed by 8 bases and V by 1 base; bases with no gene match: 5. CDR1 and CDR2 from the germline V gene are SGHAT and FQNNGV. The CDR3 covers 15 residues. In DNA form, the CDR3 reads TGTGCCAGCAGCTTAGTAAGGACAGGTTATTCACCCCTCCACTTT. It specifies CASSLVRTGYSPLHF. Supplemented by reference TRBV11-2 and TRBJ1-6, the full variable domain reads EAGVAQSPRYKIIEKRQSVAFWCNPISGHATLYWYQQILGQGPKLLIQFQNNGVVDDSQLPKDRFSAERLKGVDSTLKIQPAKLEDSAVYLCASSLVRTGYSPLHFGNGTRLTVT.

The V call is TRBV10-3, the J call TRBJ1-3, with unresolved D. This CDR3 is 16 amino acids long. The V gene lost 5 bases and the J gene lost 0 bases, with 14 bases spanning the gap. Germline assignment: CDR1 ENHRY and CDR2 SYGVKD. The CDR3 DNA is TGTGCCATCAGTTTCGAGGACTCGAGCTCTGGAAACACCATATATTTT. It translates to CAISFEDSSSGNTIYF.

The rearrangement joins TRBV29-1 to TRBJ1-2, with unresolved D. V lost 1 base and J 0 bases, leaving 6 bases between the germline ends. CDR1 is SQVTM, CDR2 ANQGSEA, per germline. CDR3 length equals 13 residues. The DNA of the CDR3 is TGCAGCGTTGAAGTCGGCACTAACTATGGCTACACCTTC. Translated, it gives CSVEVGTNYGYTF.

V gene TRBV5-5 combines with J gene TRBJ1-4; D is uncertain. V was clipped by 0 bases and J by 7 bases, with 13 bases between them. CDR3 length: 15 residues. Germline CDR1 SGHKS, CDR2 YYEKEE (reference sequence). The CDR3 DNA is TGTGCCAGCAGCTTGGGAGGGCCCCTAGGTGAAAAACTGTTTTTT. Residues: CASSLGGPLGEKLFF.

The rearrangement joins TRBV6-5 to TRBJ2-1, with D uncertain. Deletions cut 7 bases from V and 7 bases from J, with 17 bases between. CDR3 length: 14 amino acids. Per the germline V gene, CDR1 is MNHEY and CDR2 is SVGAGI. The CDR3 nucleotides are TGTGCCAGCAAGAGGAAAGGGCTTTGGAATGAGCAGTTCTTC. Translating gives CASKRKGLWNEQFF.

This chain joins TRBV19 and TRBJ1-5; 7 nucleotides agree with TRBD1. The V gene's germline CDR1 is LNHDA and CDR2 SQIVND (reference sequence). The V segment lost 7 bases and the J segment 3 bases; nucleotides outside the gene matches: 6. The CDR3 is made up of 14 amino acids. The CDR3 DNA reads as TGTGCCAGTACCACAGGGGTAGACAATCAGCCCCAGCATTTT. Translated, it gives CASTTGVDNQPQHF.

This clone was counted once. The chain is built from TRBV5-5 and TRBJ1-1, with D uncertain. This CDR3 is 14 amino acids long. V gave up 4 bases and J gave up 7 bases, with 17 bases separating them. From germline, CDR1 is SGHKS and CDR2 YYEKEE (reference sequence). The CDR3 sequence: CASSPEIRSFEAFF. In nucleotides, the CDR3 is TGTGCCAGCAGCCCAGAGATCAGAAGTTTTGAAGCTTTCTTT.

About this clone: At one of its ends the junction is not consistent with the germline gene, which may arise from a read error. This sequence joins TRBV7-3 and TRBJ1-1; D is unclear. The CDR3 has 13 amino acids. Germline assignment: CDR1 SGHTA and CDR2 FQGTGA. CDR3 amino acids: CASCLMEGSEAFF. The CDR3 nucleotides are TGTGCCAGCTGCTTAATGGAAGGTTCTGAAGCTTTCTTT.